This TCR beta chain came from a study of blood T cell repertoires in COVID-19. Repertoires were generated with immunoSEQ multiplex PCR, while TCRdb's copy carries only in-frame clones and drops some. This table has some 210,000 clones, approximately 89% appearing once. This CDR3 has 16 residues. V was pared by 2 bases and J by 7 bases, with 15 bases between. Germline V lookup: CDR1 MNHEY, CDR2 SMNVEV (reference sequence). Sequencing used peripheral blood. The chain recombines TRBV27 with TRBJ1-6; a possible D gene is TRBD1 (5 bases). This TCR was sampled from a woman between 40 and 55 years old with acute or convalescent COVID-19. CDR3 region: CASSLRVPGWNSPLHF. The CDR3 nucleotides read TGTGCCAGCAGTTTACGAGTCCCAGGGTGGAATTCACCCCTCCACTTT.